This T cell receptor (beta chain) was documented in a study of shared clonotypes between healthy human individuals. Across the study: Plates per donor: three CD4 naive, three CD4 memory, two CD8 naive, one CD8 memory. Study-wide results and caveats: Large sequencing depth failed to make sorted-subset sequencing complete, rarefaction showed. It was the non-shared clonotypes that had lower generation probabilities than clonotypes shared by all four donors.

Measured with immunoSEQ multiplex PCR; TCRdb has only the in-frame clones, and not every one. The sample holds about 2.1 million clones; over 85% are singletons and the top ten take about 1.7%. The CDR3 consists of 10 residues. Germline V gene data show CDR1 as SQVTM and CDR2 as ANQGSEA. Trimming cost V 4 bases and J 9 bases, with 4 bases left between them. Naive CD8 cells, CD45RO-negative and positively selected for CCR7, excluded terminally differentiated effector memory CD45RA+ cells. With respect to this clone: As yet, its antigen is unknown.

The sequenced material came from naive CD8+ T cells from PBMCs. The source is a man between 18 and 29 years old in good health. Some clones in this sample may be carry-over from other donors' samples. This chain uses TRBV29-1 with TRBJ1-6; D remains ambiguous. Written as DNA, the CDR3 is TGCAGCGTTGGTTTTTCACCCCTCCACTTT. This encodes CSVGFSPLHF.